This T cell receptor beta chain is from a study of a mutant IDH1 vaccine in newly diagnosed glioma. Time point specified: week 35, safety follow-up. What each vaccine dose contained was 300 ug of mutant IDH1 20-mer peptide, accompanied by topical imiquimod. Findings of the study overall: Shifts in the top peripheral T cell clonotypes seemed unrelated to pseudoprogression.

This clone appeared a few times. Antigen unknown. The assay was immunoSEQ multiplex PCR, and TCRdb's table has in-frame clones only and misses some. The sample yields tens of thousands of clones, about four fifths seen once. This material consisted of PBMCs, taken from a glioma patient whose treatment included an IDH1 peptide vaccine. The source of this sequence is a man aged 45 to 65 with glioma.

CDR3 DNA sequence: TGTGCCAGCTCACCACCGGGGAACACTGAAGCTTTCTTT. It translates to CASSPPGNTEAFF. The V gene is TRBV18, the J gene TRBJ1-1, with no clear D. This CDR3 is 13 amino acids long. Germline loops: CDR1 KGHSH, CDR2 LQKENI. V dropped 0 bases and J dropped 1 base, with 3 bases sitting between them.